These 17 T cell receptor beta chains were sequenced from one sample in a study of T cell responses to AZD1222 COVID-19 vaccine. Clones were read by immunoSEQ multiplex PCR, and TCRdb kept only the in-frame ones, dropping some. Of roughly 130,000 clones listed, 70% to 90% are singletons. The specimen comprised peripheral blood, sampled on day 0 of AZD1222 vaccination. The source is an adult in good health.

This clone was found a few times. The chain couples TRBV4-3 to TRBJ1-5; no clear D gene. This CDR3 comprises 13 residues. The germline V gene has CDR1 LGHNA and CDR2 YSLEER. V was pared by 1 base and J by 4 bases, with 5 bases between. CDR3 in amino acids: CASSQAWNQPQHF. The CDR3, as DNA: TGCGCCAGCAGCCAAGCTTGGAATCAGCCCCAGCATTTT.

V gene TRBV24-1 combines with J gene TRBJ2-3; D call uncertain. This CDR3 has 14 residues. The V gene's germline CDR1 is KGHDR and CDR2 SFDVKD. Trimming shortened V by 4 bases and J by 2 bases, and 9 bases separated the two germline ends. CDR3 protein: CATSEQPTTDTQYF. CDR3 DNA: TGTGCCACCAGTGAACAGCCGACCACAGATACGCAGTATTTT.

The chain carries TRBV4-2 and TRBJ1-4, with no clear D. V was pared by 5 bases and J by 0 bases, with 10 bases between. From germline, CDR1 is LGHNA and CDR2 YNFKEQ. This CDR3 has 15 amino acids. The CDR3 here is CASSDVLSTNEKLFF. CDR3 nucleotides: TGTGCCAGCAGCGACGTCCTTTCAACTAATGAAAAACTGTTTTTT.

CDR3 bases: TGTGCCAGCAATAAGGGACAGGGGAACTACGAGCAGTACTTC. Amino acids: CASNKGQGNYEQYF. The chain recombines TRBV6-5 with TRBJ2-7; 10 bases align to TRBD1. The J segment lost 3 bases and the V segment lost 7 bases, leaving 6 bases of the junction unmatched. From germline, CDR1 is MNHEY and CDR2 SVGAGI. The CDR3 runs 14 residues.

This clone was counted a single time. This chain links TRBV7-8 with TRBJ2-4; the D gene is possibly TRBD2 (7 bases). Germline-derived CDR1 and CDR2 are SGHVS and FQNEAQ. The CDR3 has 16 amino acids. Trimming took off 5 bases at V and 6 bases at J, with 20 bases between the two ends. CDR3: CASSPSYREGGNIQYF. Written as DNA, the CDR3 is TGTGCCAGCAGCCCTTCTTACAGGGAGGGTGGAAACATTCAGTACTTC.

This sequence joins TRBV2 and TRBJ2-1, with 8 bases aligning to TRBD2. The CDR3 consists of 16 residues. J lost 3 bases, V lost 5 bases, and 9 bases had no gene match. The V gene's germline CDR1 is SNHLY and CDR2 FYNNEI. The CDR3 nucleotides read TGTGCCAGCAGTCCCTCCGGGGGGGGCAACTACAATGAGCAGTTCTTC. This codes for CASSPSGGGNYNEQFF.

J is TRBJ2-3 and V is TRBV7-9, with 7 bases lining up with TRBD2. CDR1 and CDR2 from the germline V gene are SEHNR and FQNEAQ (reference sequence). The junction had 0 bases not matched to a gene; V was cut back by 2 bases and J by 1 base. CDR3 length: 14 amino acids. The CDR3 protein is CASSLRGGTDTQYF. The CDR3 DNA follows: TGTGCCAGCAGCTTACGGGGGGGCACAGATACGCAGTATTTT.

The gene calls are TRBV7-8 and TRBJ1-4; D is possibly TRBD1 (6 bases). Germline CDR1 and CDR2: SGHVS and FQNEAQ. The CDR3 totals 16 residues. Trimming removed 5 bases from V and 3 bases from J, with 16 bases in between. The CDR3 nucleotides read TGTGCCAGCAGCGCAACAGGGATCTTAGCTAATGAAAAACTGTTTTTT. This encodes CASSATGILANEKLFF.

This sequence joins TRBV12-3 or TRBV12-4 and TRBJ1-2; 7 bases align to TRBD1. This CDR3 has 13 residues. With V trimmed by 6 bases and J by 5 bases, 6 bases remained unmatched. The CDR3 DNA reads TGTGCCAGCAGGATAACAGGGGATTATGGCTACACCTTC. It is translated as CASRITGDYGYTF.

The rearrangement joins TRBV5-6 to TRBJ2-3, with TRBD2 matching over 7 bases. The CDR3 length is 16 residues. Germline V gene sequence: CDR1 SGHDT, CDR2 YYEEEE. J gave up 1 base and V 1 base, and 6 bases lay outside the gene matches. CDR3 nucleotides: TGTGCCAGCAGCTTGATGGCCCTAGCGGGCACAGATACGCAGTATTTT. Its translation is CASSLMALAGTDTQYF.

The chain is built from TRBV30 and TRBJ2-3; TRBD2 matches 13 bases. The J segment lost 4 bases and the V segment lost 2 bases, leaving 3 bases of the junction unmatched. The CDR3 runs 15 residues. Germline CDR1 reads GTSNPN; CDR2 reads SVGIG (reference sequence). CDR3 nucleotide sequence: TGTGCCTGGAGTCTACTAGCGGGAGGGGCAGATACGCAGTATTTT. Protein product: CAWSLLAGGADTQYF.

This clone was seen a few times. The J gene is TRBJ2-7, the V gene TRBV10-1, with D maybe TRBD2 (5 bases). Trimming removed 4 bases at V and 5 bases at J, with 12 bases between. Per germline, CDR1 WNHNN and CDR2 SYGVQD (reference sequence). The CDR3 extends over 13 amino acids. The CDR3 nucleotides read TGCGCCAGCAGTGGAGGGAGTGCGGACGAGCAGTACTTC. Translating gives CASSGGSADEQYF.

The chain couples TRBV7-9 to TRBJ1-5, with a possible D match to TRBD1 (5 bases). Trimming took 2 bases from V and 3 from J, leaving 8 bases between them. Germline CDR1 and CDR2: SEHNR and FQNEAQ (reference sequence). The CDR3 covers 14 residues. The CDR3 protein is CASSLLGANQPQHF. The CDR3 bases are TGTGCCAGCAGCTTACTAGGGGCCAATCAGCCCCAGCATTTT.

This clone was seen once. The chain uses TRBV6-5 and TRBJ1-1; the D gene is possibly TRBD1 (5 bases). Trimming shortened V by 1 base and J by 4 bases, and 7 bases separated the two germline ends. Germline loops: CDR1 MNHEY, CDR2 SVGAGI. The CDR3 sequence is 13 residues long. The CDR3 sequence: CASSYFGATEAFF. CDR3 sequence (DNA): TGTGCCAGCAGTTACTTCGGGGCCACTGAAGCTTTCTTT.

The rearrangement joins TRBV5-4 to TRBJ1-1, with TRBD1 as a possible D gene (6 bases). Trimming shortened V by 0 bases and J by 1 base, and 7 bases separated the two germline ends. The germline CDR1 and CDR2 sequences are SGHNT and YYREEE (reference sequence). The CDR3 totals 14 residues. The DNA for the CDR3 is TGTGCCAGCAGCTTGGGGGACAAGAACACTGAAGCTTTCTTT. This encodes CASSLGDKNTEAFF.

This chain connects TRBV5-6 to TRBJ2-2; the D call may be TRBD1 or TRBD2 (5 bases each). Germline lookup yields CDR1 SGHDT and CDR2 YYEEEE. The CDR3 has 14 residues. The V and J ends lost 5 bases and 1 base respectively, with 9 bases between them. The CDR3 coding sequence is TGTGCCAGCAGTGGGACGGTGAACACCGGGGAGCTGTTTTTT. It codes for CASSGTVNTGELFF.

CDR3 protein: CATSGDRGQNTEAFF. Here the CDR3 DNA reads TGTGCCACCAGCGGCGACAGGGGGCAGAACACTGAAGCTTTCTTT. This chain connects TRBV15 to TRBJ1-1; 10 bases are a match to TRBD1. The CDR3 length is 15 residues. J lost 1 base, V lost 5 bases, and 4 bases had no gene match. Germline V gene lookup returns CDR1 LNHNV and CDR2 YYDKDF (reference sequence).